The 21 T cell receptor beta chains below come from one sample, sequenced in a study of regulatory T cells in long-lasting Graves disease. Time point reported: newly diagnosed GD, antithyroid drugs for less than 3 months. PBMC RNA served as the TCR library source. The TCR beta library used iRepertoire HTBI primers with Arm-PCR amplification of CDR3. TCRdb re-analysed the multiplex PCR reads in MiXCR, keeping a single row per CDR3 protein. The sample lists a few hundred thousand distinct CDR3 sequences, roughly 15% occurring once. These data are also associated with another study on T cells in Graves' hyperthyroidism and ophthalmopathy.

Sample: peripheral blood mononuclear cells (PBMCs), taken at new diagnosis, from a patient treated with antithyroid drugs. The source of these receptors is a woman under 30 with Graves disease.

This clonotype has at least ten counts. J is TRBJ2-1 and V is TRBV12-3 or TRBV12-4; no clear D. The CDR3 spans 14 residues. V was cut by 0 bases and J by 7 bases, with 10 bases left in between. The CDR3 region is CASSLARLSNEQFF. CDR3 in DNA: TGTGCCAGCAGTTTAGCGCGTCTAAGTAATGAGCAGTTCTTC.

There are many counts of this clonotype. V and J are TRBV20-1 and TRBJ2-7, with no clear D. Trimming removed 2 bases at V and 2 bases at J, with 16 bases between. The CDR3 consists of 15 residues. The germline gives CDR1 DFQATT, CDR2 SNEGSKA (reference sequence). The CDR3 is CSARSPEHRTYEQYF. The CDR3 coding sequence is TGCAGTGCTAGATCACCTGAACACCGGACCTACGAGCAGTACTTC.

This clonotype was observed at least ten times. V and J are TRBV7-9 and TRBJ2-3; TRBD1 or TRBD2 may be the D gene (6 bases each). CDR3 length equals 17 residues. The germline V and J ends were trimmed by 6 bases and 1 base, with 20 bases remaining between them. Germline V CDR1 and CDR2: SEHNR, FQNEAQ (reference sequence). This CDR3 is CASSLQGGVSGTDTQYF. In DNA form, the CDR3 reads TGTGCCAGCAGTTTACAGGGAGGCGTCAGCGGCACAGATACGCAGTATTTT.

The rearrangement uses TRBV12-3 or TRBV12-4 and TRBJ1-1, with 7 nucleotides matching TRBD1. The ends lost 8 bases at V and 5 bases at J; junction bases unmatched: 8. The CDR3 consists of 13 residues. The CDR3 coding sequence is TGTGCCAGCCAAGGGGGCGCGGGTACTGAAGCTTTCTTT. This sequence encodes CASQGGAGTEAFF.

This clonotype showed up just a few times. The gene calls are TRBV15 and TRBJ2-7, with D perhaps given as TRBD1 or TRBD2 (5 bases each). V was shortened by 7 bases and J by 5 bases, with 15 bases between the two germline ends. The CDR3 is 13 residues long. Germline V gene data show CDR1 as LNHNV and CDR2 as YYDKDF (reference sequence). The CDR3 sequence is CATKDTRRDEQYF. As DNA, the CDR3 is TGTGCCACCAAGGACACCCGGCGGGACGAGCAGTACTTC.

There are a few counts of this clonotype. The CDR3 carries no conserved terminal phenylalanine or tryptophan, so it likely arises from a read error. V and J are TRBV6-1 and TRBJ2-7; the D gene is possibly TRBD1 (5 bases). Germline CDR1 is MNHNS and CDR2 is SASEGT. Trimming removed 6 bases from V and 6 bases from J, with 12 bases in between. The length of the CDR3 is 12 residues. CDR3 nucleotide sequence: TGTGCCAGCAGCGAACAGGCCTTCGAGCAGTACTCC. Amino acid sequence: CASSEQAFEQYS.

This clonotype showed up many times. The chain employs TRBV6-2 or TRBV6-3 and TRBJ2-5; TRBD2 aligns across 7 bases. Germline V gene lookup returns CDR1 MNHEY and CDR2 SVGEGT. V shed 10 bases, J shed 5 bases, and the junction held 22 bases outside the gene matches. CDR3 length: 17 amino acids. The CDR3 loop is CANSDPSGLGAPETQYF. CDR3 sequence (DNA): TGTGCCAACAGCGACCCGTCAGGACTAGGAGCTCCGGAGACCCAGTACTTC.

In its sample, this clonotype was seen many times. The chain combines TRBV12-3 or TRBV12-4 with TRBJ1-1; no reliable D call. CDR3 length equals 14 residues. The ends were cut back, 0 bases at V and 6 bases at J, with 11 bases in the middle. CDR3 protein: CASSLAGPAAEAFF. The CDR3, as DNA: TGTGCCAGCAGTTTAGCTGGTCCGGCAGCTGAAGCTTTCTTT.

The chain links TRBV30 to TRBJ2-3, with D uncertain. In germline, CDR1 is GTSNPN, CDR2 SVGIG (reference sequence). The CDR3 has 13 amino acids. The V and J ends lost 6 bases and 6 bases respectively, with 16 bases between them. CDR3 DNA sequence: TGTGCCTGCGCTTCCAAAGGCGTGGATACGCAGTATTTT. Its translation is CACASKGVDTQYF.

The table lists this clonotype with many counts. The chain employs TRBV2 and TRBJ2-7; a possible D gene is TRBD2 (5 bases). V was shortened by 0 bases and J by 0 bases, with 9 bases between the two germline ends. Germline V gene lookup returns CDR1 SNHLY and CDR2 FYNNEI. This CDR3 has 15 residues. DNA of the CDR3: TGTGCCAGCAGTGAAGCGGGCGGGTACTCCTACGAGCAGTACTTC. This gives the protein CASSEAGGYSYEQYF.

The chain links TRBV7-9 to TRBJ2-1; the match to TRBD2 covers 8 bases. The CDR3 is made up of 16 amino acids. V shed 5 bases, J shed 0 bases, and the junction held 6 bases outside the gene matches. Germline V gives CDR1 SEHNR, CDR2 FQNEAQ (reference sequence). The CDR3 spells CASSPGRGASYNEQFF. DNA of the CDR3: TGTGCCAGCAGCCCCGGGCGGGGGGCCTCCTACAATGAGCAGTTCTTC.

The V and J genes are TRBV9 and TRBJ2-1; 10 nucleotides line up with TRBD2. CDR1 SGDLS and CDR2 YYNGEE come from the germline V gene. The CDR3 totals 15 residues. Trimming at V came to 2 bases and at J to 7 bases, leaving 6 bases not matched to a gene. CDR3 DNA sequence: TGTGCCAGCAGCGTTACTAGCGGGGTCGGGAATGAGCAGTTCTTC. Protein: CASSVTSGVGNEQFF.

This clonotype has ten or more counts. The V and J genes are TRBV7-9 and TRBJ2-7; 8 bases are shared with TRBD2. This CDR3 is 15 amino acids long. Germline assignment: CDR1 SEHNR and CDR2 FQNEAQ (reference sequence). V shed 2 bases, J shed 7 bases, and the junction held 10 bases outside the gene matches. As DNA, the CDR3 is TGTGCCAGCAGCTTATACGAACGGGAGGGAAATGAGCAGTACTTC. Translated: CASSLYEREGNEQYF.

This clonotype was found a few times. The V call is TRBV3-1, the J call TRBJ1-2; TRBD1 agrees at 12 bases. Germline V gene lookup returns CDR1 LGHDT and CDR2 YNNKEL (reference sequence). The V gene end was trimmed by 1 base and the J gene end by 5 bases; junction bases not matched to a gene: 2. This CDR3 region has 15 residues. This chain's CDR3 is CASSQGDRGPYGYTF. DNA for the CDR3: TGTGCCAGCAGCCAAGGGGACAGGGGGCCTTATGGCTACACCTTC.

This clonotype was counted between two and nine times. V usage is TRBV24-1 and J usage is TRBJ2-1, with 8 bases lining up with TRBD1. The J segment lost 0 bases and the V segment lost 6 bases, leaving 3 bases of the junction unmatched. CDR3 length: 15 residues. Germline V gives CDR1 KGHDR, CDR2 SFDVKD. CDR3 nucleotides: TGTGCCACCAGTTGGACAGGGAGCTCCTACAATGAGCAGTTCTTC. Protein product: CATSWTGSSYNEQFF.

The chain couples TRBV18 to TRBJ2-6; 7 positions match TRBD1. Germline-derived CDR1 and CDR2 are KGHSH and LQKENI. There are 18 residues in the CDR3. The V segment lost 10 bases and the J segment 2 bases; nucleotides outside the gene matches: 17. The CDR3: CATQKSGTALTGANVLTF. The CDR3 nucleotides read TGTGCCACCCAGAAATCCGGGACAGCGTTAACTGGGGCCAACGTCCTGACTTTC.

The chain links TRBV7-9 to TRBJ2-5; TRBD2 is a possible D gene (6 bases). Germline V gene sequence: CDR1 SEHNR, CDR2 FQNEAQ (reference sequence). The V gene lost 3 bases and the J gene lost 2 bases, with 13 bases spanning the gap. This CDR3 is built from 15 residues. The CDR3 nucleotides are TGTGCCAGCAGCTTTAGTGGGAGGACTCAAGAGACCCAGTACTTC. Its translation: CASSFSGRTQETQYF.

In its sample, this clonotype was seen a few times. The chain has TRBV4-1 and TRBJ1-1; 7 bases match TRBD1. Losses at the gene ends were 2 bases for V and 4 bases for J; bases not matched to a gene: 7. This CDR3 region has 15 residues. From germline, CDR1 is MGHRA and CDR2 YSYEKL. DNA of the CDR3: TGCGCCAGCAGCCAATCGACAGGGAGCCCCACTGAAGCTTTCTTT. This codes for CASSQSTGSPTEAFF.

This clonotype was seen a few times. The chain combines TRBV29-1 with TRBJ2-7; D not certain. Germline loops: CDR1 SQVTM, CDR2 ANQGSEA. V lost 7 bases and J 3 bases, leaving 13 bases between the germline ends. CDR3 length equals 12 residues. For the CDR3, the DNA is TGCAGCGGAGTCCGCGGTAGCTACGAGCAGTACTTC. The encoded protein is CSGVRGSYEQYF.

V is TRBV19 and J is TRBJ2-7; perhaps TRBD1 as D (5 bases). V shed 3 bases and J shed 4 bases, with 13 bases lying between them. The CDR3 has 14 residues. Germline CDR1 reads LNHDA; CDR2 reads SQIVND (reference sequence). The CDR3 DNA follows: TGTGCCAGTAGTATGTCGACAGAAATATACGAGCAGTACTTC. This sequence encodes CASSMSTEIYEQYF.

This clonotype came up many times. The gene calls are TRBV20-1 and TRBJ2-7, with 12 bases matching TRBD2. This CDR3 spans 14 amino acids. Germline CDR1 is DFQATT and CDR2 is SNEGSKA (reference sequence). V gave up 3 bases and J gave up 0 bases; unmatched junction bases: 0. The CDR3 reads CSARTSGSSYEQYF. As DNA, the CDR3 is TGCAGTGCTAGGACTAGCGGGAGCTCCTACGAGCAGTACTTC.